These 8 T cell receptor beta chains share one sample of origin, sequenced in a study of T cells after yellow fever vaccination. Via MiXCR, TCRdb re-called the 5' RACE reads, giving one row per CDR3 protein. The data show over 250,000 distinct CDR3 sequences, over 3.5% seen once. Specimen: PBMCs, collected 5 days after the yellow fever booster vaccination. The receptors derive from a man between 18 and 35 years old who received the YFV17D yellow fever vaccine.

There are a few counts of this clonotype. The chain recombines TRBV19 with TRBJ2-5; tentatively, D is TRBD1 (6 bases). The CDR3 runs 15 residues. Trimming shortened V by 5 bases and J by 2 bases, and 15 bases separated the two germline ends. In germline, CDR1 is LNHDA, CDR2 SQIVND (reference sequence). In nucleotides, the CDR3 is TGTGCCAGTAGTTGGCAGGGGCGCGATCAAGAGACCCAGTACTTC. Amino acid sequence: CASSWQGRDQETQYF.

This clonotype was found many times. V gene TRBV7-2 combines with J gene TRBJ2-3, with a tentative D call TRBD1 (6 bases). Germline loops: CDR1 SGHTA, CDR2 FQGNSA. CDR3 length: 15 residues. V lost 3 bases to trimming and J lost 3 bases, with 13 bases between them. DNA for the CDR3: TGTGCCAGCAGCTTCGTGGGGGCCGGAACAGATACGCAGTATTTT. As protein: CASSFVGAGTDTQYF. Filled out from reference TRBV7-2 and TRBJ2-3, the complete variable domain reads GAGVSQSPSNKVTEKGKDVELRCDPISGHTALYWYRQSLGQGLEFLIYFQGNSAPDKSGLPSDRFSAERTGGSVSTLTIQRTQQEDSAVYLCASSFVGAGTDTQYFGPGTRLTVL.

The chain carries TRBV27 and TRBJ1-2; D ambiguous. Germline CDR1 reads MNHEY; CDR2 reads SMNVEV (reference sequence). This CDR3 has 14 amino acids. The V and J ends lost 0 bases and 4 bases respectively, with 9 bases between them. CDR3 region: CASSLSGSLYGYTF. The CDR3 DNA reads as TGTGCCAGCAGTTTATCGGGCTCTCTCTATGGCTACACCTTC.

This clonotype has at least ten counts. V is TRBV6-1 and J is TRBJ2-7; maybe TRBD2 (6 bases). This CDR3 contains 14 residues. With 7 bases removed from V and 5 bases from J, the gap between germline ends came to 18 bases. Germline V lookup: CDR1 MNHNS, CDR2 SASEGT. CDR3 sequence (DNA): TGTGCCAGCATGAGGCAGGGAGGTACCCACGAGCAGTACGTC. Amino acids: CASMRQGGTHEQYV.

This clonotype has ten or more counts. The chain is built from TRBV7-9 and TRBJ2-5; the D call may be TRBD1 or TRBD2 (5 bases each). CDR1 is SEHNR and CDR2 is FQNEAQ in the germline V gene (reference sequence). Deletions cut 3 bases from V and 0 bases from J, with 11 bases between. CDR3 length: 15 amino acids. CDR3 bases: TGTGCCAGCAGCTTTATCGGGGCGGACCAAGAGACCCAGTACTTC. This encodes CASSFIGADQETQYF.

This clonotype was picked up a small number of times. The chain employs TRBV7-8 and TRBJ2-3, with 11 bases identical to TRBD2. CDR1 is SGHVS, CDR2 FQNEAQ, per germline. V was clipped by 2 bases and J by 1 base; unmatched bases: 11. This CDR3 is built from 19 residues. Here the CDR3 reads CASSLKTSGDSSGTDTQYF. The DNA for the CDR3 is TGTGCCAGCAGCTTAAAGACTAGCGGGGACTCCTCTGGCACAGATACGCAGTATTTT. Full variable domain (rest looked up from reference TRBV7-8 and TRBJ2-3): GAGVSQSPRYKVAKRGQDVALRCDPISGHVSLFWYQQALGQGPEFLTYFQNEAQLDKSGLPSDRFFAERPEGSVSTLKIQRTQQEDSAVYLCASSLKTSGDSSGTDTQYFGPGTRLTVL.

There are a few counts of this clonotype. V and J are TRBV6-5 and TRBJ2-7; a weak D match, TRBD2 (5 bases). The CDR3 extends over 15 amino acids. Germline CDR1 reads MNHEY; CDR2 reads SVGAGI. The V and J ends lost 7 bases and 3 bases respectively, with 19 bases between them. In DNA, the CDR3 is TGTGCCAGCACCCCCCGGGGATACTCGCTCTACGAGCAGTACGTC. Protein product: CASTPRGYSLYEQYV.

This clonotype appeared a few times. The chain has TRBV18 and TRBJ2-7; maybe TRBD1 (5 bases). CDR3 length: 13 residues. Germline V gene lookup returns CDR1 KGHSH and CDR2 LQKENI. Trimming shortened V by 3 bases and J by 3 bases, and 9 bases separated the two germline ends. This CDR3 is CASSPQGHYEQYF. The CDR3 DNA reads as TGTGCCAGCTCACCCCAAGGACACTACGAGCAGTACTTC.